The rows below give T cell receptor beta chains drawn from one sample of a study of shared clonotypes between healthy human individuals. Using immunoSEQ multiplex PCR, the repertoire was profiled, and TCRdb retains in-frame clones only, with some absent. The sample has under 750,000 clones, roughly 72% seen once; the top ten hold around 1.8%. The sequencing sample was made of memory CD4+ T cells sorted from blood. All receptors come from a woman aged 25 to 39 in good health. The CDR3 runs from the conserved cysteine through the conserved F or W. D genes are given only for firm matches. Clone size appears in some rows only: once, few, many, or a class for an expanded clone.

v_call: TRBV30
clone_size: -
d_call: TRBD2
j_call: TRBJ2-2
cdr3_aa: CSWREGPNTGELFF
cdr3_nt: TGTTCATGGAGGGAGGGACCTAACACCGGGGAGCTGTTTTTT

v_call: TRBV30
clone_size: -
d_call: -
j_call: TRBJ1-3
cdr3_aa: CAWSPTGNTIYF
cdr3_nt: TGTGCCTGGAGTCCGACCGGAAACACCATATATTTT

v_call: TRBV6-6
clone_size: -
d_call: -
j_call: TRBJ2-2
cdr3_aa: CASRGAGELFF
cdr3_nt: TGTGCCAGCAGAGGAGCCGGGGAGCTGTTTTTT

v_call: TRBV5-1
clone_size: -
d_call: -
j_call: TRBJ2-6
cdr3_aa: CASSLTPGSGANVLTF
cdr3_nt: TGCGCCAGCAGTTTAACCCCGGGGTCTGGGGCCAACGTCCTGACTTTC

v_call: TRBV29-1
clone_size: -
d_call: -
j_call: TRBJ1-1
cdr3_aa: CSVERGGTEAFF
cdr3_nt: TGCAGCGTTGAAAGGGGGGGCACTGAAGCTTTCTTT

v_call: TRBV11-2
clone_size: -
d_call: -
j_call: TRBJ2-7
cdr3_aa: CASSFFLREQYF
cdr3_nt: TGTGCCAGCAGCTTTTTCCTTCGGGAGCAGTACTTC

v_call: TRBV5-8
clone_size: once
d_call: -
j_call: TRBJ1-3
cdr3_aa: CASSLGGTRRIGNTIYF
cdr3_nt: TGTGCCAGCAGCTTGGGGGGAACCAGGAGAATTGGAAACACCATATATTTT

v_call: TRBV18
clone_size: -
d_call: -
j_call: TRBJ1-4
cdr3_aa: CASSPQGTNEKLFF
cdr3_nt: TGTGCCAGCTCACCACAGGGGACTAATGAAAAACTGTTTTTT

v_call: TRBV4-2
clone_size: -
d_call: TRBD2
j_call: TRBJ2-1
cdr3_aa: CASSQAGTSDFEEQFF
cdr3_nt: TGTGCCAGCAGCCAGGCTGGGACTAGCGATTTTGAAGAGCAGTTCTTC

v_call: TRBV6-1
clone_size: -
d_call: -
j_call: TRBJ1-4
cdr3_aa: CASSGQVELKLFF
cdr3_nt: TGTGCCAGCAGTGGACAGGTCGAGTTGAAACTGTTTTTT

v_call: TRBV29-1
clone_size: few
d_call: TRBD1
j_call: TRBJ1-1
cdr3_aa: CSVETDRGTEAFF
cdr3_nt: TGCAGCGTTGAAACAGACAGGGGCACTGAAGCTTTCTTT

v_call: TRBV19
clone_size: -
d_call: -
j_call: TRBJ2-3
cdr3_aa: CASSLWSLDTQYF
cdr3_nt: TGTGCCAGTAGCCTCTGGTCCCTAGATACGCAGTATTTT

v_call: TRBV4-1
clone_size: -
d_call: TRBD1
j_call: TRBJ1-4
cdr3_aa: CASSQAERTGANEKLFF
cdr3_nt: TGCGCCAGCAGCCAAGCCGAACGGACAGGAGCTAATGAAAAACTGTTTTTT

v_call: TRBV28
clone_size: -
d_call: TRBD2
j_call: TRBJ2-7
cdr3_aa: CASSPGLASYEQYF
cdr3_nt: TGTGCCAGCAGTCCCGGACTAGCGAGCTACGAGCAGTACTTC

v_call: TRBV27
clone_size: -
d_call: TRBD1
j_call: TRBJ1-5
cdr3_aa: CASSLSGTGGVQPQHF
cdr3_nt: TGTGCCAGCAGTTTGAGCGGGACAGGGGGAGTTCAGCCCCAGCATTTT

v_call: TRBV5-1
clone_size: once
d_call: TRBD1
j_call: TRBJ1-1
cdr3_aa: CASSPGTGGEAFF
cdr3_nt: TGCGCCAGCAGCCCTGGCACAGGGGGTGAAGCTTTCTTT

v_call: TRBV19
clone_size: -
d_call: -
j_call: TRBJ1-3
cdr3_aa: CASSIESSGNTIYF
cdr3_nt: TGTGCCAGTAGTATAGAATCCTCCGGAAACACCATATATTTT

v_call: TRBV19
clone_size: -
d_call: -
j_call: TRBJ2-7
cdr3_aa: CASSTSATYEQYF
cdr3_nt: TGTGCCAGTAGTACTAGCGCAACCTACGAGCAGTACTTC

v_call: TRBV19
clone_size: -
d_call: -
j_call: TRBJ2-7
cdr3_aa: CASSIDEQAYEQYF
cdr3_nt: TGTGCCAGTAGTATAGATGAACAGGCCTACGAGCAGTACTTC

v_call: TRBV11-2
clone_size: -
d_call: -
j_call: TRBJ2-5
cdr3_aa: CASSLGVGGPETQYF
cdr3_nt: TGTGCCAGCAGCTTAGGTGTAGGGGGTCCAGAGACCCAGTACTTC

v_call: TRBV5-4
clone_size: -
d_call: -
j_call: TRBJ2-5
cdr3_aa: CASSDQGSETQYF
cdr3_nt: TGTGCCAGCAGCGATCAGGGTTCAGAGACCCAGTACTTC

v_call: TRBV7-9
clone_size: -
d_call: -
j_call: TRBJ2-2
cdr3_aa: CASSPLSLPRMELFF
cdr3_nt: TGTGCCAGCAGCCCCCTCTCCCTTCCCCGGATGGAGCTGTTTTTT

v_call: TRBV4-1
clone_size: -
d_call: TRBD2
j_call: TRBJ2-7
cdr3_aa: CASSQDSGRAPYEQYF
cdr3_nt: TGCGCCAGCAGCCAAGATAGCGGGAGGGCCCCGTACGAGCAGTACTTC

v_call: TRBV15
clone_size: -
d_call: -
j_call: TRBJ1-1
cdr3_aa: CATSRGMNTEAFF
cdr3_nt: TGTGCCACCAGCCGAGGAATGAACACTGAAGCTTTCTTT

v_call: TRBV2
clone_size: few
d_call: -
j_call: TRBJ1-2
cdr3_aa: CASRMDVGYGYTF
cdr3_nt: TGTGCCAGCAGGATGGACGTAGGGTATGGCTACACCTTC

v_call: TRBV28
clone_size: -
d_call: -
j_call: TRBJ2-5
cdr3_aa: CASSEIRGGSAAGETQYF
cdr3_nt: TGTGCCAGCAGTGAGATCAGGGGAGGTTCCGCGGCGGGTGAGACCCAGTACTTC

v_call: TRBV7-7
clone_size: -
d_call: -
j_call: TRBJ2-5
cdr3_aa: CASSLAVREEETQYF
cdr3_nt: TGTGCCAGCAGCTTAGCAGTCAGGGAGGAAGAGACCCAGTACTTC

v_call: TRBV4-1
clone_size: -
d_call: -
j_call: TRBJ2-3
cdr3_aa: CASRGGLSGTDTQYF
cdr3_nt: TGCGCCAGCAGGGGGGGCCTAAGCGGCACAGATACGCAGTATTTT